This T cell receptor (beta chain) was captured in a study of blood T cells in healthy people across ages. As to this clonotype: The antigen remains unidentified.

Study results and caveats: The lack of PBMC sorting stopped any conclusive naive versus antigen-experienced comparison. As age increased, TCR beta diversity per million T cells fell in a roughly linear fashion.

For the second PCR, which ran for roughly 7 to 11 cycles, a sample-barcoded 5' primer and a J-beta primer mix were used. One entry per CDR3 protein, called by TCRdb with MiXCR from the 5' RACE reads. The profile shows about 1.5 million distinct CDR3 sequences, 35% to 45% of them singletons. Germline lookup yields CDR1 MNHEY and CDR2 SVGAGI. CDR3 size: 16 residues. Trimming removed 4 bases at V and 0 bases at J, with 16 bases between. This clonotype was obtained from a young woman in good health. This chain links TRBV6-5 with TRBJ2-7; D unclear. Sequencing used blood. In DNA, the CDR3 is TGTGCCAGCAGTTCCCACCGGGCCTCCGCCTCCTACGAGCAGTACTTC. It encodes CASSSHRASASYEQYF.